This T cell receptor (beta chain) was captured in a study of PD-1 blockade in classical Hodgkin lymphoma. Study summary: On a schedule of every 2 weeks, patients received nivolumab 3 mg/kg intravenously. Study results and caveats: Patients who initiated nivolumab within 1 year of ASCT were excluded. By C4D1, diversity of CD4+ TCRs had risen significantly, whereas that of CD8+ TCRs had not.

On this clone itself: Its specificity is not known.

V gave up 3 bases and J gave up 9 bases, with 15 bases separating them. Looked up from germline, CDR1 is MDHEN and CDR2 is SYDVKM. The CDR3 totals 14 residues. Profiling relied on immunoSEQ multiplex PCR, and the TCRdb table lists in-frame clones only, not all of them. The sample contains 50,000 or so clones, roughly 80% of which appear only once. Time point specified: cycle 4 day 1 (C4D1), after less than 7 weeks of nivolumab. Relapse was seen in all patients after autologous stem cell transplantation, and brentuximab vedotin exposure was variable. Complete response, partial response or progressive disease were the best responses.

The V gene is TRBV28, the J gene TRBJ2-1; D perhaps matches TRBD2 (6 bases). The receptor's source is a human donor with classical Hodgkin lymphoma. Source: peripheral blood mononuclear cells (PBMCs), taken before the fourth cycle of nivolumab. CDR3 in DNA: TGTGCCAGCAGTTTGGTGGCGGGAACTAGTGAGCAGTTCTTC. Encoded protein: CASSLVAGTSEQFF.